This entry describes one T cell receptor (beta chain). The data derive from a study of somatic mutations in cytotoxic T cells in rheumatoid arthritis. This CDR3 contains 16 residues. Germline V lookup: CDR1 SGHTA, CDR2 FQGNSA. Trimming shortened V by 4 bases and J by 3 bases, and 18 bases separated the two germline ends. TCRdb's copy holds only in-frame clones and misses some; the assay was immunoSEQ multiplex PCR. The sample shows about 10,000 clones, 89% of them seen only once. Material: CD4+ T cells sorted from blood. The genes are TRBV7-2 and TRBJ1-2, with a tentative D call TRBD1 (5 bases). The source is a woman under 30 with rheumatoid arthritis. The CDR3 DNA sequence: TGTGCCAGCAGCTCCCCCGCCTGGGGCCTTGACTATGGCTACACCTTC. It translates to CASSSPAWGLDYGYTF.